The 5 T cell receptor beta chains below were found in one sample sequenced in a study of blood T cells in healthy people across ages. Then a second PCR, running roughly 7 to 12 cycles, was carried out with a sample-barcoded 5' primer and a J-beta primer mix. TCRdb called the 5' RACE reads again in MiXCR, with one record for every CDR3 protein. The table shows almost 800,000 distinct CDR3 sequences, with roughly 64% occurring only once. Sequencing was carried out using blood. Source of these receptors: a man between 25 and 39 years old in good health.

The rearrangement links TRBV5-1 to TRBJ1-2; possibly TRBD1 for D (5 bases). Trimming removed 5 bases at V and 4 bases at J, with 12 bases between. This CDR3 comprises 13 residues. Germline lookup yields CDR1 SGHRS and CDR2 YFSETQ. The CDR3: CASRGSGSYGYTF. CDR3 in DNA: TGCGCCAGCAGAGGTTCAGGGAGCTATGGCTACACCTTC. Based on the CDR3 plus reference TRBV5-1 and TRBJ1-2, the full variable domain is KAGVTQTPRYLIKTRGQQVTLSCSPISGHRSVSWYQQTPGQGLQFLFEYFSETQRNKGNFPGRFSGRQFSNSRSEMNVSTLELGDSALYLCASRGSGSYGYTFGSGTRLTVV.

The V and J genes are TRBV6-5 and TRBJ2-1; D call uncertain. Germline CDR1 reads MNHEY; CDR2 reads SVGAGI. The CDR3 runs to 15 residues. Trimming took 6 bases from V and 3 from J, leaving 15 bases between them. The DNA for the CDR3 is TGTGCCAGCAGCCCTTCCCCCCTCAGCTACAATGAGCAGTTCTTC. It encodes CASSPSPLSYNEQFF.

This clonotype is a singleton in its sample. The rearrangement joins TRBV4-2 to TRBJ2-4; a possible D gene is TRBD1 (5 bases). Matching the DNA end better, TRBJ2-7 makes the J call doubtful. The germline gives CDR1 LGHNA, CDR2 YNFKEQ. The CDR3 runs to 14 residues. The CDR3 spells CASSHGSQGYEQYF. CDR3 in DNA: TGTGCCAGCAGCCACGGATCTCAGGGCTACGAGCAGTACTTC.

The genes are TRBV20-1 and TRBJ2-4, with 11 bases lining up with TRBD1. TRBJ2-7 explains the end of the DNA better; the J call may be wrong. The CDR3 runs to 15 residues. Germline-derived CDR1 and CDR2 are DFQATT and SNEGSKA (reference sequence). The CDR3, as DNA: TGCAGTGCTAGAGATGCGGGACAGGGGGCCTACGAGCAGTACTTC. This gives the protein CSARDAGQGAYEQYF.

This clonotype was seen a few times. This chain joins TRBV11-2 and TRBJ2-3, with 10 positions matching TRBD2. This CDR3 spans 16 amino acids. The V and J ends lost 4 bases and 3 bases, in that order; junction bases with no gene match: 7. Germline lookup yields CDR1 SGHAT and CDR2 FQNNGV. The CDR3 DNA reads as TGTGCCAGCAGCTCTCTAGCGGGGGTTGGTACAGATACGCAGTATTTT. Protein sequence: CASSSLAGVGTDTQYF.